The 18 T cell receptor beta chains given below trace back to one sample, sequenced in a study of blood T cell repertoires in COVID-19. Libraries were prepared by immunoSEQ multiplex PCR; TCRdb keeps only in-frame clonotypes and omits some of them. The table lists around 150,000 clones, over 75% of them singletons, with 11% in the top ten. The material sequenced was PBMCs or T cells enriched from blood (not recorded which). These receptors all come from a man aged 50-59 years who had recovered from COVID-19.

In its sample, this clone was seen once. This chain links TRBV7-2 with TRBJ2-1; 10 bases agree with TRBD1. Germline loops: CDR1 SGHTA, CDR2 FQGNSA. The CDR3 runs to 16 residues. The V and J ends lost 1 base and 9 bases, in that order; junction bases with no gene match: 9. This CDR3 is CASSLGTGGGIGEQFF. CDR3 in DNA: TGTGCCAGCAGCTTAGGGACAGGGGGAGGTATAGGTGAGCAGTTCTTC.

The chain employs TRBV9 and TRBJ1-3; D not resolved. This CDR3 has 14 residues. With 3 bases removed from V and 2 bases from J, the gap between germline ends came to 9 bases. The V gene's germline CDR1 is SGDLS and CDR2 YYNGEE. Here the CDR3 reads CASSGRTTGNTIYF. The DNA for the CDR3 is TGTGCCAGCAGCGGAAGGACTACTGGAAACACCATATATTTT.

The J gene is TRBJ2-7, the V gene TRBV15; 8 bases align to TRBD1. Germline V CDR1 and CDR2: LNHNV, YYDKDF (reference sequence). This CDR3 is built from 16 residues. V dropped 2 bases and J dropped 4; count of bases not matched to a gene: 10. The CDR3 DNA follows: TGTGCCACCAGCAGAACTGGACAGGGAAGCCCTTACGAGCAGTACTTC. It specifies CATSRTGQGSPYEQYF.

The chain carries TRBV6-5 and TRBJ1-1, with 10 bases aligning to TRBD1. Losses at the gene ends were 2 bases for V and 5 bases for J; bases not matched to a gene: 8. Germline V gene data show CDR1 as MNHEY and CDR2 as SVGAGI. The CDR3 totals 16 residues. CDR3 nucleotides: TGTGCCAGCAGTTACGGGACAGGGGCAACGTTAACTGAAGCTTTCTTT. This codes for CASSYGTGATLTEAFF.

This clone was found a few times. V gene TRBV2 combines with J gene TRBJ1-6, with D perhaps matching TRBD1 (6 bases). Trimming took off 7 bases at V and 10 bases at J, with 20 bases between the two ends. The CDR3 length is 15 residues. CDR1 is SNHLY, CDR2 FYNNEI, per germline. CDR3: CASIESDRRGSPLHF. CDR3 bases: TGTGCCAGCATTGAGAGTGACAGGCGAGGATCACCCCTCCACTTT. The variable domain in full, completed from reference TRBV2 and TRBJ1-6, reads EPEVTQTPSHQVTQMGQEVILRCVPISNHLYFYWYRQILGQKVEFLVSFYNNEISEKSEIFDDQFSVERPDGSNFTLKIRSTKLEDSAMYFCASIESDRRGSPLHFGNGTRLTVT.

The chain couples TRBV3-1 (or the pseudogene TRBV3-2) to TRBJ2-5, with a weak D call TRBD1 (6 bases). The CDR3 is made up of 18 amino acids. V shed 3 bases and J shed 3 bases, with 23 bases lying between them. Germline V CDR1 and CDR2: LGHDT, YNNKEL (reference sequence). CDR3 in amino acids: CASSHLTGFVRGEETQYF. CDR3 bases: TGTGCCAGCAGCCACCTTACGGGGTTTGTCAGGGGTGAAGAGACCCAGTACTTC.

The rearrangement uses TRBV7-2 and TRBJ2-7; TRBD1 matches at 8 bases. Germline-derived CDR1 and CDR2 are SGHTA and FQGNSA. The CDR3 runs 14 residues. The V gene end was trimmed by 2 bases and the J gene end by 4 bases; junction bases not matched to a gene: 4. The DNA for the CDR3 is TGTGCCAGCAGCTTACAGGGGGCAATGTACGAGCAGTACTTC. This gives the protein CASSLQGAMYEQYF.

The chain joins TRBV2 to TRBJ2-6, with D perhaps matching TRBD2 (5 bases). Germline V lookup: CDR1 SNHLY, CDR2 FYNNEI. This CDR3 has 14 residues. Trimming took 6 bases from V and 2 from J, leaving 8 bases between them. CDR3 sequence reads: CASSSGTGANVLTF. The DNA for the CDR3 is TGTGCCAGCAGCTCCGGGACTGGGGCCAACGTCCTGACTTTC.

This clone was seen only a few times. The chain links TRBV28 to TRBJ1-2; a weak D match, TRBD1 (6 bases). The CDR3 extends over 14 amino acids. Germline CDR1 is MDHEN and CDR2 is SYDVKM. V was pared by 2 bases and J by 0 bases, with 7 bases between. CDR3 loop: CASSLQGSNYGYTF. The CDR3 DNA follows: TGTGCCAGCAGTTTACAGGGGTCTAACTATGGCTACACCTTC.

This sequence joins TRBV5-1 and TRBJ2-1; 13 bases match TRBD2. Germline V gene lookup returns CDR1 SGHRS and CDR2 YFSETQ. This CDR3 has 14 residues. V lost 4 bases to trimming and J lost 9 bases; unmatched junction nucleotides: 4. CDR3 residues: CASSRTSGSREQFF. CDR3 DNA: TGCGCCAGCAGCCGGACTAGCGGGAGCCGTGAGCAGTTCTTC. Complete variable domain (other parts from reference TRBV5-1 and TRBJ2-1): KAGVTQTPRYLIKTRGQQVTLSCSPISGHRSVSWYQQTPGQGLQFLFEYFSETQRNKGNFPGRFSGRQFSNSRSEMNVSTLELGDSALYLCASSRTSGSREQFFGPGTRLTVL.

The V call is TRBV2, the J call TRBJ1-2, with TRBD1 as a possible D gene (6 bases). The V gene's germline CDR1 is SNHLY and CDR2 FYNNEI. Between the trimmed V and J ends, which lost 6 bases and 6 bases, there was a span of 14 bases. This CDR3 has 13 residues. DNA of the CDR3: TGTGCCAGCAGGGTGGGCCAGGGGAATGGCTACACCTTC. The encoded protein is CASRVGQGNGYTF.

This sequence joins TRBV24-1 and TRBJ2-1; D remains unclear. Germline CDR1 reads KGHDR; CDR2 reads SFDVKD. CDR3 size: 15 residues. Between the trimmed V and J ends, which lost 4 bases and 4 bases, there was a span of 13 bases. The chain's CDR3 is CATSEAEAEYNEQFF. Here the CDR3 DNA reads TGTGCCACCAGTGAGGCGGAAGCAGAATACAATGAGCAGTTCTTC.

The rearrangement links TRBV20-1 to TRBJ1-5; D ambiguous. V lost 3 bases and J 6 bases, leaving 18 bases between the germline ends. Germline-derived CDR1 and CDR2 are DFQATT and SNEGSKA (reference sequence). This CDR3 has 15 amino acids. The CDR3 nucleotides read TGCAGTGCTAGTCGTAGTAACGGGTGGTTTCAGCCCCAGCATTTT. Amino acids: CSASRSNGWFQPQHF.

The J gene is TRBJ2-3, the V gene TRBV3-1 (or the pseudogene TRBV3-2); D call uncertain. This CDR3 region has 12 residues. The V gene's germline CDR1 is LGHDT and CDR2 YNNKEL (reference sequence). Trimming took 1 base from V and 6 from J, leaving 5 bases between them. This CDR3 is CASSQGGDTQYF. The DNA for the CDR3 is TGTGCCAGCAGCCAAGGAGGCGATACGCAGTATTTT.

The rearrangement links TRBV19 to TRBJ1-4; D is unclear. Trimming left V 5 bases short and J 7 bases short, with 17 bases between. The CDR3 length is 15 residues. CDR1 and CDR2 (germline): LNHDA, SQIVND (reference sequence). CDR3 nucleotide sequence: TGTGCCAGTAGTTCCCCGGCCACCCGGGGTGAAAAACTGTTTTTT. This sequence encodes CASSSPATRGEKLFF.

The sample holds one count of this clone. CDR3 sequence reads: CASSAHRVAETQYF. In DNA, the CDR3 is TGTGCCAGCAGCGCTCACAGGGTAGCAGAGACCCAGTACTTC. The chain recombines TRBV7-8 with TRBJ2-5; perhaps TRBD1 as D (6 bases). Germline CDR1 is SGHVS and CDR2 is FQNEAQ. With 5 bases removed from V and 4 bases from J, the gap between germline ends came to 14 bases. The CDR3 has 14 residues.

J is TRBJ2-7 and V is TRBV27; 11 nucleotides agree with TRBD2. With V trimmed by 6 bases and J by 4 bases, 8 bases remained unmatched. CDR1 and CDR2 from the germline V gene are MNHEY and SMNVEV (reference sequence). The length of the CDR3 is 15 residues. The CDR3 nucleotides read TGTGCCAGCAGCGGTCCTCTAGCGGGGGGTTACGAGCAGTACTTC. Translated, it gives CASSGPLAGGYEQYF.

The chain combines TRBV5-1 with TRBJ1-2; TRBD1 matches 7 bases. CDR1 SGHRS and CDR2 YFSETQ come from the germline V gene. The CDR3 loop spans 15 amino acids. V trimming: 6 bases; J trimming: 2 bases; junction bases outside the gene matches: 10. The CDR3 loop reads CASKQFSDRNYGYTF. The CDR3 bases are TGCGCCAGCAAGCAGTTTTCGGACAGGAACTATGGCTACACCTTC. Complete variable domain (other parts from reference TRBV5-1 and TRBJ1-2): KAGVTQTPRYLIKTRGQQVTLSCSPISGHRSVSWYQQTPGQGLQFLFEYFSETQRNKGNFPGRFSGRQFSNSRSEMNVSTLELGDSALYLCASKQFSDRNYGYTFGSGTRLTVV.